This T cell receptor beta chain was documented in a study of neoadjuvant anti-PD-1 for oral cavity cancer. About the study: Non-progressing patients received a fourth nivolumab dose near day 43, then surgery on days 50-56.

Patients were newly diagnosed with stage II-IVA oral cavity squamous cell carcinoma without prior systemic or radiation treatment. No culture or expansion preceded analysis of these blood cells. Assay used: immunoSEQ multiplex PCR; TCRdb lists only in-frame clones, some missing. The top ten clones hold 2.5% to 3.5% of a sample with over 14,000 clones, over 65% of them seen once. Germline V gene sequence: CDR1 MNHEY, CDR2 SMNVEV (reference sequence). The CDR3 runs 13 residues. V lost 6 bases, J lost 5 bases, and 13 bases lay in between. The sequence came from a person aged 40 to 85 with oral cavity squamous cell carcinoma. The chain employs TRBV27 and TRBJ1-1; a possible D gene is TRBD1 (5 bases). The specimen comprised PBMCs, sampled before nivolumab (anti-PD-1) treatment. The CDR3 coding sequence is TGTGCCAGCAGCGGGGCGGGGTGGACTGAAGCTTTCTTT. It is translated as CASSGAGWTEAFF.